This T cell receptor (beta chain) is from a study of read filtering for tumor transcriptome and immune sequencing. Study as a whole: The cohort had about 16 men and 14 to 15 women aged roughly 40 to 90, mean about 68 years. Study conclusions and caveats: RNA-seq captured clonotypes less deeply and reliably than IR-seq.

This CDR3 has 16 residues. V lost 1 base to trimming and J lost 4 bases, with 17 bases between them. Germline V gene lookup returns CDR1 SGHRS and CDR2 YFSETQ. This library used around 400 ng RNA and molecular barcoded adaptors spanning alpha/delta and beta/gamma chains. Using its own MiXCR run on the reads, TCRdb lists one record per CDR3 protein. The sample consists of 39,000 or so distinct CDR3 sequences, 10% to 15% of them appearing once. This clonotype was seen at least ten times. Its antigen is currently unknown. Sequencing used a population of CD138-negative cells sorted from bone marrow. The rearrangement links TRBV5-1 to TRBJ1-1; D not resolved. This receptor was identified in a donor at least 40 years old with multiple myeloma. The DNA of the CDR3 is TGCGCCAGCAGCTTGTTTCAGACACGATCGGGCACTGAAGCTTTCTTT. This gives the protein CASSLFQTRSGTEAFF.